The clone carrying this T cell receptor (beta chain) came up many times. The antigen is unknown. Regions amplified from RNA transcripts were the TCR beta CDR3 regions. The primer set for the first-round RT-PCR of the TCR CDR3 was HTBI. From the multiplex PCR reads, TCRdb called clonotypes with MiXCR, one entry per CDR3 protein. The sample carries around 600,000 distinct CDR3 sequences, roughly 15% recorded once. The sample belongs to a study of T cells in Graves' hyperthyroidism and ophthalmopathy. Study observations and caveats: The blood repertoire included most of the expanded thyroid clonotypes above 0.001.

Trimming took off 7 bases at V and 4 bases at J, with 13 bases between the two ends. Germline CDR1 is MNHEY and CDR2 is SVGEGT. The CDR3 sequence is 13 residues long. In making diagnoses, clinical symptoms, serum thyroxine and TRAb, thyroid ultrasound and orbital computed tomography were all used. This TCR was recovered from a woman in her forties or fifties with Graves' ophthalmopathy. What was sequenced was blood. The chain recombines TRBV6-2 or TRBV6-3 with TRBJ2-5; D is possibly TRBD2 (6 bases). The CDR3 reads CASTTGGTETQYF. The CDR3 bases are TGTGCCAGCACCACCGGGGGAACAGAGACCCAGTACTTC.